These 26 T cell receptor beta chains came from one sample sequenced in a study of cytomegalovirus exposure and HLA in healthy donors. Primers included in the PCR were 60 Vbeta and 13 Jbeta primers. Sequenced by immunoSEQ multiplex PCR; TCRdb stores in-frame clones only, minus some. In the table there are 150,000 to 200,000 clones, roughly four fifths of which are singletons. Sequenced material: PBMCs. These receptors were obtained from a man aged 18 to 29 in good health and CMV-seronegative.

The V and J genes are TRBV6-6 and TRBJ2-1; 9 positions agree with TRBD1. The CDR3 runs 15 residues. V lost 4 bases, J lost 6 bases, and 7 bases stayed unmatched. Germline V gene data show CDR1 as MNHNY and CDR2 as SVGAGI (reference sequence). The CDR3 reads CASSFQQGAFNEQFF. In nucleotides, the CDR3 is TGTGCCAGCAGTTTTCAACAGGGGGCGTTCAATGAGCAGTTCTTC.

The chain couples TRBV7-9 to TRBJ1-1, with D perhaps TRBD1 (5 bases). The V and J ends lost 5 bases and 4 bases respectively, with 23 bases between them. The germline gives CDR1 SEHNR, CDR2 FQNEAQ (reference sequence). The CDR3 covers 17 residues. CDR3 loop: CASSPDWAGVSVTEAFF. CDR3 sequence (DNA): TGTGCCAGCAGCCCCGATTGGGCGGGGGTGAGTGTCACTGAAGCTTTCTTT. Full variable domain (rest looked up from reference TRBV7-9 and TRBJ1-1): DTGVSQNPRHKITKRGQNVTFRCDPISEHNRLYWYRQTLGQGPEFLTYFQNEAQLEKSRLLSDRFSAERPKGSFSTLEIQRTEQGDSAMYLCASSPDWAGVSVTEAFFGQGTRLTVV.

The chain combines TRBV27 with TRBJ1-5, with D hard to call. Trimming cost V 5 bases and J 4 bases, with 15 bases left between them. Germline V CDR1 and CDR2: MNHEY, SMNVEV (reference sequence). The CDR3 consists of 15 residues. CDR3: CASSPYSIPNQPQHF. In DNA form, the CDR3 reads TGTGCCAGCAGTCCATATAGCATCCCTAATCAGCCCCAGCATTTT.

CDR3 residues: CASSLGQGKNEQFF. The CDR3 DNA sequence: TGTGCCAGCAGCTTAGGACAGGGGAAGAATGAGCAGTTCTTC. The chain combines TRBV11-3 with TRBJ2-1; 8 bases align to TRBD1. The CDR3 loop spans 14 amino acids. CDR1 is SGHNT and CDR2 is YENEEA in the germline V gene. Germline trimming cut 1 base from V and 7 bases from J; bases unmatched to any gene: 3.

Turning to this clone: At one of its ends the junction is not consistent with the germline gene, which may arise from a read error. The V call is TRBV10-2, the J call TRBJ2-3; tentatively, D is TRBD1 (6 bases). Germline loops: CDR1 WSHSY, CDR2 SAAADI. The CDR3 spans 15 residues. CDR3 amino acids: CASKEPQGPTDTQYF. Here the CDR3 DNA reads TGCGCTAGCAAGGAGCCTCAGGGGCCCACAGATACGCAGTATTTT.

This sequence joins TRBV28 and TRBJ2-7, with TRBD2 identical over 14 bases. The CDR3 runs to 17 residues. The V gene end was trimmed by 5 bases and the J gene end by 5 bases; junction bases not matched to a gene: 11. Germline V gene lookup returns CDR1 MDHEN and CDR2 SYDVKM. The CDR3 is CASSLDLGLAGAHEQYF. As DNA, the CDR3 is TGTGCCAGCAGTCTTGACCTGGGACTAGCGGGAGCCCACGAGCAGTACTTC.

This clone was recorded only once. The chain recombines TRBV4-1 with TRBJ2-4, with 12 nucleotides matching TRBD2. V lost 0 bases to trimming and J lost 8 bases; unmatched junction nucleotides: 8. Germline V CDR1 and CDR2: MGHRA, YSYEKL. This CDR3 comprises 17 residues. The CDR3 is CASSQDASGGARYIQYF. CDR3 bases: TGCGCCAGCAGCCAAGATGCTAGCGGGGGGGCCAGATACATTCAGTACTTC.

V gene TRBV28 combines with J gene TRBJ2-3, with 10 bases aligning to TRBD2. J gave up 6 bases and V 3 bases, and 15 bases lay outside the gene matches. Germline V gene data show CDR1 as MDHEN and CDR2 as SYDVKM. The CDR3 contains 18 residues. The CDR3 loop is CASSFEGSGGSGVDTQYF. For the CDR3, the DNA is TGTGCCAGCAGTTTCGAGGGTAGCGGGGGGTCCGGGGTTGATACGCAGTATTTT.

The V gene is TRBV9, the J gene TRBJ2-1, with 8 bases lining up with TRBD2. The CDR3 has 15 amino acids. The V segment lost 5 bases and the J segment 8 bases; nucleotides outside the gene matches: 12. CDR1 is SGDLS and CDR2 is YYNGEE in the germline V gene. CDR3 sequence reads: CASSGSGRATDEQFF. CDR3 nucleotides: TGTGCCAGCAGTGGCTCCGGGAGGGCTACGGATGAGCAGTTCTTC.

The chain links TRBV7-9 to TRBJ2-5; D is perhaps TRBD1 (6 bases). With 6 bases removed from V and 4 bases from J, the gap between germline ends came to 21 bases. The CDR3 loop spans 16 amino acids. Germline CDR1 reads SEHNR; CDR2 reads FQNEAQ (reference sequence). CDR3 amino acids: CASRPLPDSVRETQYF. In DNA, the CDR3 is TGTGCCAGCAGGCCTTTACCGGACAGTGTGCGAGAGACCCAGTACTTC.

The sample holds one count of this clone. The chain is built from TRBV2 and TRBJ2-3; no clear D gene. Trimming pared 4 bases from V and 3 bases from J, leaving 14 bases between. The germline V gene has CDR1 SNHLY and CDR2 FYNNEI. The CDR3 is 15 residues long. CDR3 nucleotides: TGTGCCAGCAGTGTTTTCTCGTCTAGGACAGATACGCAGTATTTT. This encodes CASSVFSSRTDTQYF. Full variable domain (missing parts from reference TRBV2 and TRBJ2-3): EPEVTQTPSHQVTQMGQEVILRCVPISNHLYFYWYRQILGQKVEFLVSFYNNEISEKSEIFDDQFSVERPDGSNFTLKIRSTKLEDSAMYFCASSVFSSRTDTQYFGPGTRLTVL.

V gene TRBV5-1 combines with J gene TRBJ2-5, with TRBD2 matching 7 bases. Trimming removed 1 base from V and 5 bases from J; junction bases left unmatched: 5. Germline V CDR1 and CDR2: SGHRS, YFSETQ. There are 14 residues in the CDR3. CDR3 in DNA: TGCGCCAGCAGCTTGAGACTAGCCTTGGAGACCCAGTACTTC. This codes for CASSLRLALETQYF.

The chain is built from TRBV5-1 and TRBJ2-3, with 9 bases matching TRBD2. J gave up 2 bases and V 3 bases, and 4 bases lay outside the gene matches. Germline V gene sequence: CDR1 SGHRS, CDR2 YFSETQ. The CDR3 consists of 15 residues. The CDR3 DNA is TGCGCCAGCAGCTCGGGACTAGCCCTCACAGATACGCAGTATTTT. Translating gives CASSSGLALTDTQYF. Looking up the rest from reference TRBV5-1 and TRBJ2-3 gives the full variable domain: KAGVTQTPRYLIKTRGQQVTLSCSPISGHRSVSWYQQTPGQGLQFLFEYFSETQRNKGNFPGRFSGRQFSNSRSEMNVSTLELGDSALYLCASSSGLALTDTQYFGPGTRLTVL.

The V gene is TRBV29-1, the J gene TRBJ1-1; no clear D gene. Trimming took 1 base from V and 0 from J, leaving 9 bases between them. Germline V CDR1 and CDR2: SQVTM, ANQGSEA. The CDR3 consists of 14 residues. CDR3 nucleotide sequence: TGCAGCGTTGAAGGAGGCCAGTTGAACACTGAAGCTTTCTTT. This translates into CSVEGGQLNTEAFF.

The genes are TRBV7-9 and TRBJ1-6; 7 bases are a match to TRBD1. The CDR3 contains 14 residues. The V segment lost 6 bases and the J segment 6 bases; nucleotides outside the gene matches: 5. The germline CDR1 and CDR2 sequences are SEHNR and FQNEAQ (reference sequence). CDR3 DNA sequence: TGTGCCAGCAGGGCGGGACAGCCTAATTCACCCCTCCACTTT. This translates into CASRAGQPNSPLHF.

This clone was observed a few times. Other nucleotide sequences from this sample produce the same CDR3. This sequence joins TRBV30 and TRBJ2-4; 10 positions agree with TRBD2. CDR1 is GTSNPN and CDR2 is SVGIG in the germline V gene (reference sequence). Trimming at V came to 0 bases and at J to 4 bases, leaving 6 bases not matched to a gene. The CDR3 runs to 16 residues. The chain's CDR3 is CAWSVSLAGAKNIQYF. The CDR3 coding sequence is TGTGCCTGGAGTGTAAGTCTAGCGGGGGCAAAAAACATTCAGTACTTC.

This clone was recorded a few times. The chain carries TRBV6-1 and TRBJ1-4; TRBD1 might be the D (6 bases). Germline V lookup: CDR1 MNHNS, CDR2 SASEGT. The CDR3 length is 15 residues. Trimming pared 6 bases from V and 7 bases from J, leaving 18 bases between. The CDR3 region has the DNA TGTGCCAGCAGCCCTAATAGCGGGGGGCGTGAAAAACTGTTTTTT. Protein sequence: CASSPNSGGREKLFF.

The chain uses TRBV28 and TRBJ2-5; 8 positions agree with TRBD1. This CDR3 spans 17 amino acids. Germline-derived CDR1 and CDR2 are MDHEN and SYDVKM. Germline trimming cut 2 bases from V and 6 bases from J; bases unmatched to any gene: 14. The CDR3 sequence is CASSLDSDRGPPKTQYF. The CDR3 DNA is TGTGCCAGCAGTTTAGACTCCGACAGGGGTCCCCCAAAGACCCAGTACTTC.

V gene TRBV18 combines with J gene TRBJ2-6; possible D gene TRBD2, 5 bases. The CDR3 length is 16 residues. Germline V gene lookup returns CDR1 KGHSH and CDR2 LQKENI. Deletions cut 3 bases from V and 1 base from J, with 10 bases between. In DNA, the CDR3 is TGTGCCAGCTCACCCCCTAGAGGGTCTGGGGCCAACGTCCTGACTTTC. The encoded protein is CASSPPRGSGANVLTF.

V and J are TRBV10-3 and TRBJ1-3; D not certain. V was trimmed by 11 bases and J by 0 bases, leaving 14 bases between them. There are 14 residues in the CDR3. CDR1 is ENHRY and CDR2 is SYGVKD in the germline V gene. CDR3 in DNA: TGTGCCGTCCGACGCGGTAGCTCTGGAAACACCATATATTTT. It codes for CAVRRGSSGNTIYF.

The V call is TRBV4-2, the J call TRBJ2-4, with 9 bases identical to TRBD1. Per germline, CDR1 LGHNA and CDR2 YNFKEQ. The CDR3 consists of 17 residues. With 0 bases clipped from V and 0 bases from J, the junction kept 3 bases outside the gene matches. The CDR3 sequence: CASSQEDRGGAKNIQYF. CDR3 coding DNA: TGTGCCAGCAGCCAAGAAGACAGGGGGGGAGCCAAAAACATTCAGTACTTC.

The gene calls are TRBV5-4 and TRBJ2-5, with a tentative D call TRBD1 (6 bases). The tail of the sequence fits TRBJ2-7 better, so the J call may be wrong. Germline V CDR1 and CDR2: SGHNT, YYREEE (reference sequence). The CDR3 loop spans 16 amino acids. CDR3 bases: TGTGCCAGCAGCTTGGATGGGTTTGGACAGCCCTACGAGCAGTACTTC. Translating gives CASSLDGFGQPYEQYF.

The chain links TRBV18 to TRBJ2-3; TRBD1 matches 10 bases. CDR1 and CDR2 from the germline V gene are KGHSH and LQKENI. This CDR3 has 16 residues. The junction had 4 bases not matched to a gene; V was cut back by 3 bases and J by 1 base. The chain's CDR3 is CASSPRTGGGTDTQYF. The DNA for the CDR3 is TGTGCCAGCTCACCTCGGACAGGGGGGGGCACAGATACGCAGTATTTT.

The rearrangement uses TRBV28 and TRBJ1-1, with D perhaps matching TRBD1 (6 bases). The CDR3 runs 13 residues. CDR1 and CDR2 (germline): MDHEN, SYDVKM. Trimming removed 5 bases from V and 0 bases from J, with 7 bases in between. CDR3 nucleotide sequence: TGTGCCAGCAGTGGGGGCCTGAACACTGAAGCTTTCTTT. Its translation: CASSGGLNTEAFF.

The chain uses TRBV7-2 and TRBJ2-1, with 8 bases that match TRBD1. Germline V gene data show CDR1 as SGHTA and CDR2 as FQGNSA. The CDR3 spans 16 residues. V shed 6 bases, J shed 6 bases, and the junction held 13 bases outside the gene matches. The DNA for the CDR3 is TGTGCCAGCAGGGAAGGCAGGGGGCGGTACCTCAATGAGCAGTTCTTC. Its translation: CASREGRGRYLNEQFF. Variable domain in full (rest from reference TRBV7-2 and TRBJ2-1): GAGVSQSPSNKVTEKGKDVELRCDPISGHTALYWYRQSLGQGLEFLIYFQGNSAPDKSGLPSDRFSAERTGGSVSTLTIQRTQQEDSAVYLCASREGRGRYLNEQFFGPGTRLTVL.

The gene calls are TRBV5-1 and TRBJ2-7; perhaps TRBD1 as D (7 bases). Germline assignment: CDR1 SGHRS and CDR2 YFSETQ. This CDR3 spans 15 amino acids. Trimming pared 0 bases from V and 1 base from J, leaving 11 bases between. The CDR3 coding sequence is TGCGCCAGCAGCTTGGGCGGGACAGCATCCTACGAGCAGTACTTC. Translation: CASSLGGTASYEQYF.